This TCR beta chain was observed in a study of T-cell reconstitution after alpha-beta-depleted transplantation in children. Only a few counts were recorded for this clonotype. Antigen unknown. Preparation of the TCRbeta library was carried out with unique molecular identifiers. From the PCR reads, TCRdb called clonotypes with MiXCR, one entry per CDR3 protein. The data contain hundreds of thousands of distinct CDR3 sequences, roughly 15% of them singletons. This CDR3 has 18 residues. J lost 8 bases, V lost 4 bases, and 22 bases had no gene match. Germline loops: CDR1 MDHEN, CDR2 SYDVKM. Study-level results: Approximately two months post-transplant, alpha-beta T cells reportedly originated from several hundred expanded graft clones. Newly made T cells mostly supplied T-cell counts and diversity one year after transplant. Some patients owed their high day-60 TCRbeta diversity to surviving recipient T cells and thymic progenitors.

This chain joins TRBV28 and TRBJ2-7; 8 bases fit TRBD1. The material was PBMCs, mostly from graft donor cells, obtained 360 days after TCRalphabeta/CD19-depleted stem cell transplant. This clonotype originated in a boy in the first two years of life who had a stem cell transplant for Wiskott-Aldrich syndrome, so the T cells may come from the graft donor. CDR3 nucleotides: TGTGCCAGCAGTTGGGGGGACAGGTTCATCTTACGGCTAGTGAAGCAGTACTTC. Protein product: CASSWGDRFILRLVKQYF.